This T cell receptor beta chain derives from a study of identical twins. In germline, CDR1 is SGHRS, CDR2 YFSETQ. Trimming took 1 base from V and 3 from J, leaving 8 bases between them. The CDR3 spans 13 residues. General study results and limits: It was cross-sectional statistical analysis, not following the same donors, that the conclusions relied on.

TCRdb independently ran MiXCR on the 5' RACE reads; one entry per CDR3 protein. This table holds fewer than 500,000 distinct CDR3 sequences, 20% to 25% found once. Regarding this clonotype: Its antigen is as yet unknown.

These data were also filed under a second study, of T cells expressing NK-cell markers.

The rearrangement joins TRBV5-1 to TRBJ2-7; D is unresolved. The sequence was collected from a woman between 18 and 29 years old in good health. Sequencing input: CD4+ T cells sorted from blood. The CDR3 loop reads CASSLQENYEQYF. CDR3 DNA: TGCGCCAGCAGCTTGCAGGAGAACTACGAGCAGTACTTC.